These T cell receptor beta chains were read from a single sample in a study of Graves' ophthalmopathy and Graves' hyperthyroidism. TCRdb analysed the multiplex PCR reads with MiXCR anew, one entry per CDR3 protein. The data show approximately 160,000 distinct CDR3 sequences, approximately 40% seen once. The sample comprised peripheral blood. The source is a man aged 25-40 years with Graves' ophthalmopathy. The conserved cysteine and the conserved F or W are not part of the CDR3 here.

>TRBV28|TRBJ2-7
ASSSQREGRGEQY
>TRBV29-1|TRBJ1-1
SVDLSAAF
>TRBV12-3/TRBV12-4|TRBJ2-5
ASSPAWTQY
>TRBV6-1|TRBJ1-2
ASSGGQRGYT
>TRBV5-6|TRBJ1-5
ASSLQGFHQPQH
>TRBV28|TRBJ1-1
ASSTTMNTEAF
>TRBV11-2|TRBJ1-3
ASSPPGSGNTIY
>TRBV19|TRBJ2-5
ASSFAGKGTQY
>TRBV7-2|TRBJ2-7
ASSLSSGRQYEQY
>TRBV28|TRBJ1-5
ASSFVRDQPQH
>TRBV5-1|TRBJ1-1
ASSPRTGQTEAF
>TRBV6-5|TRBJ1-2
ASSYSNKPGYGYT
>TRBV4-2|TRBJ1-2
ASSQVEYGYT